This paragraph reports one T cell receptor beta chain. Individual cDNA molecules had unique molecular identifiers attached to them by the library. TCRdb used MiXCR to reprocess the RACE reads, holding one entry per CDR3 protein. The sample records about 140,000 distinct CDR3 sequences, 10% to 15% being singletons. This CDR3 contains 17 residues. Trimming at V came to 4 bases and at J to 4 bases, leaving 10 bases not matched to a gene. Germline V gene lookup returns CDR1 SGHRS and CDR2 YFSETQ. The data derive from a study of human T cells and chemical hapten exposure. On the study more broadly: TCR yields per sample varied, mainly owing to small pooled library volume differences.

The sample's time point: patch test 2, 6 weeks after DPC sensitization. Treatment in this sample: therapeutic diphenylcyclopropenone sensitization with weekly scalp DPC. Blood was collected ahead of every patch test applied. Total RNA came from unfractionated whole blood. This chain links TRBV5-1 with TRBJ2-6; TRBD1 matches 8 bases. This TCR derives from a woman aged 45-59 years with alopecia areata. Some clones in this sample may be carry-over from other donors' samples. The source material was whole blood, sampled in connection with sensitization to the hapten diphenylcyclopropenone (DPC). This CDR3 reads CASSSSGQASGANVLTF. CDR3 DNA: TGCGCCAGCAGCAGCTCGGGACAGGCGTCCGGGGCCAACGTCCTGACTTTC.